These 9 T cell receptor beta chains came from one sample sequenced in a study of T cell changes during pregnancy in multiple sclerosis. Sequencing was performed with immunoSEQ multiplex PCR; in TCRdb, only in-frame clones are kept and a portion is missing. The sample yields tens of thousands of clones, around nine tenths seen once. The sequencing here drew on peripheral blood, taken in the second trimester of pregnancy. These receptors all come from a female donor in good health, enrolled as a control in a pregnancy study.

This sequence joins TRBV29-1 and TRBJ1-4, with 7 nucleotides matching TRBD1. The trim removed 6 bases at V and 5 bases at J, leaving 9 bases unmatched. The CDR3 sequence is 14 residues long. Germline loops: CDR1 SQVTM, CDR2 ANQGSEA. CDR3 residues: CSVALGTANEKLFF. The CDR3, as DNA: TGCAGCGTGGCCTTAGGGACAGCCAATGAAAAACTGTTTTTT. Full variable domain (outside the CDR3, taken from reference TRBV29-1 and TRBJ1-4): SAVISQKPSRDICQRGTSLTIQCQVDSQVTMMFWYRQQPGQSLTLIATANQGSEATYESGFVIDKFPISRPNLTFSTLTVSNMSPEDSSIYLCSVALGTANEKLFFGSGTQLSVL.

For the CDR3, the DNA is TGTGCCAGTAGCTCAGGGATGTCGGTTGGATCTACTAATGAAAAACTGTTTTTT. Translated, it gives CASSSGMSVGSTNEKLFF. This chain links TRBV19 with TRBJ1-4; maybe TRBD1 (5 bases). CDR1 and CDR2 from the germline V gene are LNHDA and SQIVND (reference sequence). The CDR3 length is 18 residues. Trimming took 6 bases from V and 2 from J, leaving 22 bases between them.

The chain employs TRBV9 and TRBJ2-1, with TRBD2 matching over 14 bases. Per the germline V gene, CDR1 is SGDLS and CDR2 is YYNGEE. CDR3 size: 19 residues. Trimming removed 4 bases from V and 2 bases from J; junction bases left unmatched: 11. DNA for the CDR3: TGTGCCAGCAGCCCGCGCCTCAGACTAGCGGGGGGGACCTACAATGAGCAGTTCTTC. Its translation: CASSPRLRLAGGTYNEQFF. The whole variable domain, remainder taken from reference TRBV9 and TRBJ2-1, is DSGVTQTPKHLITATGQRVTLRCSPRSGDLSVYWYQQSLDQGLQFLIQYYNGEERAKGNILERFSAQQFPDLHSELNLSSLELGDSALYFCASSPRLRLAGGTYNEQFFGPGTRLTVL.

J is TRBJ2-7 and V is TRBV7-9, with 9 nucleotides matching TRBD1. CDR1 and CDR2 from the germline V gene are SEHNR and FQNEAQ (reference sequence). Trimming removed 5 bases from V and 3 bases from J; junction bases left unmatched: 8. The CDR3 sequence is 15 residues long. The CDR3, as DNA: TGTGCCAGCAGCACCCCGGGACAGGGTGGCTACGAGCAGTACTTC. It translates to CASSTPGQGGYEQYF.

This clone is a singleton in its sample. The rearrangement uses TRBV29-1 and TRBJ1-5, with D possibly TRBD1 on 6 matching bases. This CDR3 is 14 amino acids long. Per the germline V gene, CDR1 is SQVTM and CDR2 is ANQGSEA. Trimming cost V 1 base and J 7 bases, with 14 bases left between them. The CDR3 region is CSVEGGPGSQPQHF. CDR3 DNA: TGCAGCGTTGAAGGGGGGCCGGGATCCCAGCCCCAGCATTTT.

J is TRBJ2-1 and V is TRBV7-3; a possible D gene is TRBD2 (5 bases). Germline CDR1 SGHTA, CDR2 FQGTGA. The CDR3 length is 14 residues. V shed 2 bases and J shed 6 bases, with 11 bases lying between them. The CDR3 region is CASSLGGPVNEQFF. In DNA, the CDR3 is TGTGCCAGCAGCTTAGGCGGGCCCGTCAATGAGCAGTTCTTC.

The CDR3 here is CASSVPRAGNYGYTF. The CDR3 region has the DNA TGTGCCAGCAGTGTCCCCCGGGCAGGGAACTATGGCTACACCTTC. The chain uses TRBV6-1 and TRBJ1-2, with a tentative D call TRBD1 (5 bases). Germline CDR1 and CDR2: MNHNS and SASEGT. The CDR3 consists of 15 residues. Trimming took off 4 bases at V and 2 bases at J, with 14 bases between the two ends.

The chain combines TRBV18 with TRBJ2-5; D uncertain. Per germline, CDR1 KGHSH and CDR2 LQKENI. CDR3 length: 15 residues. Trimming cost V 8 bases and J 5 bases, with 21 bases left between them. In nucleotides, the CDR3 is TGTGCCAGCGTCCCAACGTACCTCAAAGAGGAGACCCAGTACTTC. Translation: CASVPTYLKEETQYF.

The chain is built from TRBV7-2 and TRBJ2-1, with D perhaps matching TRBD1 (6 bases). CDR1 is SGHTA and CDR2 is FQGNSA in the germline V gene. Trimming cost V 3 bases and J 8 bases, with 17 bases left between them. The CDR3 contains 15 residues. CDR3 residues: CASSFPRRGAYEQFF. The CDR3 DNA reads TGTGCCAGCAGCTTCCCCCGCAGGGGTGCTTATGAGCAGTTCTTC.